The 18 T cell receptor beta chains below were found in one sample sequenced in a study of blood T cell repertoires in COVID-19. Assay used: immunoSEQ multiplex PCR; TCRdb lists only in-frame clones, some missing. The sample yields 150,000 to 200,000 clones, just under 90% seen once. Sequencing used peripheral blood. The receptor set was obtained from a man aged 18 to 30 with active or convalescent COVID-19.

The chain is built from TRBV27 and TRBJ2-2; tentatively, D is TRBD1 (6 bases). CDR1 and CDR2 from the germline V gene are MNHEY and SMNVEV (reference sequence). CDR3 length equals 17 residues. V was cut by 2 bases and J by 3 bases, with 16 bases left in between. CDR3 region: CASSLEARDTYTGELFF. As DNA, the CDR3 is TGTGCCAGCAGTTTAGAGGCCCGGGACACCTACACCGGGGAGCTGTTTTTT.

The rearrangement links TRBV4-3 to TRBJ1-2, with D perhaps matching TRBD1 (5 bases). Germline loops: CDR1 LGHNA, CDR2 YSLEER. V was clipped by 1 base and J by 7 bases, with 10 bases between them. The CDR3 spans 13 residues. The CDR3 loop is CASSQVGASGYTF. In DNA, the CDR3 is TGCGCCAGCAGCCAAGTAGGGGCCAGTGGCTACACCTTC.

The CDR3: CASSFHPGLGANTGELFF. For the CDR3, the DNA is TGTGCCAGCAGCTTTCACCCCGGATTAGGGGCGAACACCGGGGAGCTGTTTTTT. The J gene is TRBJ2-2, the V gene TRBV7-6, with a weak D call TRBD1 (5 bases). This CDR3 region has 18 residues. Germline CDR1 reads SGHVS; CDR2 reads FNYEAQ. Trimming removed 3 bases from V and 0 bases from J, with 17 bases in between.

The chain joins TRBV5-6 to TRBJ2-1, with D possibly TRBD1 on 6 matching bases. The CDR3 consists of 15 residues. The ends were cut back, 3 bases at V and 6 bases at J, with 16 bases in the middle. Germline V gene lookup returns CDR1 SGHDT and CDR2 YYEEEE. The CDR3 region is CASSSYPTGPNEQFF. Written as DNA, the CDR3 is TGTGCCAGCAGCTCCTATCCCACAGGGCCCAATGAGCAGTTCTTC.

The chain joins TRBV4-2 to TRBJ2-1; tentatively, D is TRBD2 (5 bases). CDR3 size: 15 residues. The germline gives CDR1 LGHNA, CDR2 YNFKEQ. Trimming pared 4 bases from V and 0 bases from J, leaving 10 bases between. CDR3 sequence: CASSPVGSSYNEQFF. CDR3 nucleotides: TGTGCCAGCAGCCCCGTAGGGAGCTCCTACAATGAGCAGTTCTTC.

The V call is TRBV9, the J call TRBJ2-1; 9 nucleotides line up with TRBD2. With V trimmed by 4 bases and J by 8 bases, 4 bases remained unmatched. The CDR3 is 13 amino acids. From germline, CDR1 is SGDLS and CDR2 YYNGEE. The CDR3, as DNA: TGTGCCAGCAGCTTGACTAGCGGCGATGAGCAGTTCTTC. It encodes CASSLTSGDEQFF.

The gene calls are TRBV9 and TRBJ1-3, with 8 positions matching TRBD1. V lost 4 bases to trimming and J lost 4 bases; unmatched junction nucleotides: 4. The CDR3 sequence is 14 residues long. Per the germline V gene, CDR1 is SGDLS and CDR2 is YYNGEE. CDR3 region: CASSTWTGGNTIYF. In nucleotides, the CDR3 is TGTGCCAGCAGCACTTGGACAGGGGGAAACACCATATATTTT.

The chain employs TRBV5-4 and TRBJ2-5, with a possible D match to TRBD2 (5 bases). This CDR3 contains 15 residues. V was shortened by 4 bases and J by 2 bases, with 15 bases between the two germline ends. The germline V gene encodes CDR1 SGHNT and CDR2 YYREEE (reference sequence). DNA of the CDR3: TGTGCCAGCAGCCTGAGGACTCCGGGGCAAGAGACCCAGTACTTC. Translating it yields CASSLRTPGQETQYF.

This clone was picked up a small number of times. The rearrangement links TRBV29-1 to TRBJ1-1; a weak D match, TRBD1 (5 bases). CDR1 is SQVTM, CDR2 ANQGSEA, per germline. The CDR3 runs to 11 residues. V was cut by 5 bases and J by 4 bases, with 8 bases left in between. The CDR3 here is CSVLGATEAFF. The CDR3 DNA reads TGCAGCGTTCTAGGGGCCACTGAAGCTTTCTTT.

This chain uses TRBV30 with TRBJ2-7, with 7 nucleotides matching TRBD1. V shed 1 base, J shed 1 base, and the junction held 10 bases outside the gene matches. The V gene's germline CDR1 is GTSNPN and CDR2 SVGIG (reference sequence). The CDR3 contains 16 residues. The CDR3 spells CAWSDLRDSPSYEQYF. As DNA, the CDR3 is TGTGCCTGGAGTGACCTTCGGGACAGCCCTTCCTACGAGCAGTACTTC. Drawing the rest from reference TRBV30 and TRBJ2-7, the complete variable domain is SQTIHQWPATLVQPVGSPLSLECTVEGTSNPNLYWYRQAAGRGLQLLFYSVGIGQISSEVPQNLSASRPQDRQFILSSKKLLLSDSGFYLCAWSDLRDSPSYEQYFGPGTRLTVT.

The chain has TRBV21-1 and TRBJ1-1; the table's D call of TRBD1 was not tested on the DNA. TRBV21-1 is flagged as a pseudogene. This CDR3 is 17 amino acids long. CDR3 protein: CASSKKGHPTMNTEAFF. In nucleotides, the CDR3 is TGTGCCAGCAGCAAAAAGGGACACCCTACCATGAACACTGAAGCTTTCTTT.

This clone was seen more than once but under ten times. The CDR3 loop reads CASSSTGLNTEAFF. The DNA for the CDR3 is TGTGCCAGCAGCTCTACAGGGTTGAACACTGAAGCTTTCTTT. The rearrangement links TRBV7-3 to TRBJ1-1; tentatively, D is TRBD1 (6 bases). The CDR3 is 14 residues long. V lost 4 bases and J lost 0, with 9 bases in between. Germline V lookup: CDR1 SGHTA, CDR2 FQGTGA.

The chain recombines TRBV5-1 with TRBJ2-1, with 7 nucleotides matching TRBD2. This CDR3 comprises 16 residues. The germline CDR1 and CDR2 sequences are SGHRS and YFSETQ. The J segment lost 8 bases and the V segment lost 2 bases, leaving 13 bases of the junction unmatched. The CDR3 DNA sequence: TGCGCCAGCAGCTTATCCCCCGGGGCGGGAGTGGATGAGCAGTTCTTC. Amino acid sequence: CASSLSPGAGVDEQFF. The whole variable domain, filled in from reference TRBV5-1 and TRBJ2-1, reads KAGVTQTPRYLIKTRGQQVTLSCSPISGHRSVSWYQQTPGQGLQFLFEYFSETQRNKGNFPGRFSGRQFSNSRSEMNVSTLELGDSALYLCASSLSPGAGVDEQFFGPGTRLTVL.

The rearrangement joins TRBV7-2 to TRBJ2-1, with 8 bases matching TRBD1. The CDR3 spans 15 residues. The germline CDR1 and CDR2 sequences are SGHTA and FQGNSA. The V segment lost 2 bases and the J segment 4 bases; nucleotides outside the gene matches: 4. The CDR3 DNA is TGTGCCAGCAGCTTATGGGACAGGAGTTACAATGAGCAGTTCTTC. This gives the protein CASSLWDRSYNEQFF.

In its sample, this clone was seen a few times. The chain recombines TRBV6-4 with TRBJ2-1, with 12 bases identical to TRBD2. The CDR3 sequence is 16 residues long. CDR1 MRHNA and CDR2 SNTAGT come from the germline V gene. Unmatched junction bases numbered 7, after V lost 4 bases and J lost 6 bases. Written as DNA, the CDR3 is TGTGCCAGCAGTGCCACCGGGACTAGCGGGTTCAATGAGCAGTTCTTC. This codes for CASSATGTSGFNEQFF.

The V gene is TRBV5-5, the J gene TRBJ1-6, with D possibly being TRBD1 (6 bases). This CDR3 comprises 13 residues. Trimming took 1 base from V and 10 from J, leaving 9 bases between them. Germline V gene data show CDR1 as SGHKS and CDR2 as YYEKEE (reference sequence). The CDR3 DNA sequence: TGTGCCAGCAGCTTGACAGGGCACTCACCCCTCCACTTT. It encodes CASSLTGHSPLHF.

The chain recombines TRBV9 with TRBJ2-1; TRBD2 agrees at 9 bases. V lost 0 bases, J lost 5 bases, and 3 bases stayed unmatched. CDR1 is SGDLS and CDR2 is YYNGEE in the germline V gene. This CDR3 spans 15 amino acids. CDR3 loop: CASSVERGADNEQFF. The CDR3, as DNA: TGTGCCAGCAGCGTAGAGCGGGGGGCGGACAATGAGCAGTTCTTC.

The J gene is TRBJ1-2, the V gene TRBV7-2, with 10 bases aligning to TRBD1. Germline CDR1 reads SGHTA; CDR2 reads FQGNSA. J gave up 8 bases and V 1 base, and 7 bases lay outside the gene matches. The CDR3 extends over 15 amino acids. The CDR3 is CASSLVGTGEVGYTF. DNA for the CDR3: TGTGCCAGCAGCTTAGTAGGGACAGGGGAGGTCGGCTACACCTTC.